The 19 T cell receptor beta chains reported below all come from one sample, sequenced in a study of T cell responses to AZD1222 COVID-19 vaccine (dated by TCRdb to about 2021). The library was made by the immunoSEQ multiplex PCR assay. TCRdb retrieved this table from immuneACCESS and kept in-frame rearrangements only. Not all clones are present; in checked studies, unresolved V genes account for under half, and no reason is known for the remainder. Here the sample has more than 95,000 clones; approximately 90% occur a single time. Clones ranked in the top ten supply around 20% of the sample. The time point label, as the study defines it: baseline before first vaccination. Sequenced material: peripheral blood, taken on day 0 of AZD1222 vaccination. The receptor source for this set is an adult in good health.

The rearrangement uses TRBV7-6 and TRBJ1-5, with D unresolved. The CDR3 is 15 residues long. Germline-derived CDR1 and CDR2 are SGHVS and FNYEAQ. V was pared by 3 bases and J by 3 bases, with 12 bases between. CDR3 loop: CASSLSSGNNQPQHF. CDR3 DNA: TGTGCCAGCAGCTTGTCGTCAGGTAACAATCAGCCCCAGCATTTT.

The gene calls are TRBV11-2 and TRBJ1-1, with 9 positions matching TRBD1. V lost 4 bases and J lost 8; bases outside the gene matches: 5. The CDR3 totals 13 residues. The germline V gene has CDR1 SGHAT and CDR2 FQNNGV. CDR3 sequence: CASSSRDREEAFF. In DNA, the CDR3 is TGTGCCAGCAGCTCCCGGGACAGGGAAGAAGCTTTCTTT.

The chain carries TRBV9 and TRBJ1-1, with 8 bases identical to TRBD1. V dropped 3 bases and J dropped 4; count of bases not matched to a gene: 5. The germline CDR1 and CDR2 sequences are SGDLS and YYNGEE. The length of the CDR3 is 14 residues. The DNA for the CDR3 is TGTGCCAGCAGCGCACGACAGGGGAGCACTGAAGCTTTCTTT. Translating gives CASSARQGSTEAFF.

The V and J genes are TRBV6-1 and TRBJ2-4; D remains ambiguous. CDR3 length: 16 residues. Germline CDR1 reads MNHNS; CDR2 reads SASEGT. Trimming left V 2 bases short and J 0 bases short, with 11 bases between. The CDR3 loop reads CASSEPRHLAKNIQYF. As DNA, the CDR3 is TGTGCCAGCAGTGAACCTCGACACCTAGCCAAAAACATTCAGTACTTC.

This sequence joins TRBV5-1 and TRBJ2-2, with a weak D call TRBD1 (6 bases). The V end lost 0 bases, the J end lost 4 bases, and 10 bases lay between the germline ends. The CDR3 totals 15 residues. Germline-derived CDR1 and CDR2 are SGHRS and YFSETQ. CDR3 in amino acids: CASSLEQGITGELFF. The CDR3 DNA reads as TGCGCCAGCAGCTTGGAACAGGGTATCACCGGGGAGCTGTTTTTT. Looking up the rest from reference TRBV5-1 and TRBJ2-2 gives the full variable domain: KAGVTQTPRYLIKTRGQQVTLSCSPISGHRSVSWYQQTPGQGLQFLFEYFSETQRNKGNFPGRFSGRQFSNSRSEMNVSTLELGDSALYLCASSLEQGITGELFFGEGSRLTVL.

Worth noting for this clone: The CDR3 ends on some other residue instead of the conserved phenylalanine or tryptophan, so this is likely a read error. The chain recombines TRBV5-1 with TRBJ1-6; no firm D call. The V end lost 1 base, the J end lost 12 bases, and 14 bases lay between the germline ends. The CDR3 is made up of 14 amino acids. Germline assignment: CDR1 SGHRS and CDR2 YFSETQ. The CDR3 loop reads CASSLPGEVKPLHL. The CDR3 DNA reads as TGCGCCAGCAGCTTGCCCGGGGAGGTAAAACCCCTCCACCTT.

Only one count was recorded for this clone. The gene calls are TRBV10-1 and TRBJ2-2, with 7 bases matching TRBD1. There are 14 residues in the CDR3. The junction had 7 bases not matched to a gene; V was cut back by 6 bases and J by 6 bases. The V gene's germline CDR1 is WNHNN and CDR2 SYGVQD (reference sequence). CDR3 region: CASSEQGRSGELFF. In DNA, the CDR3 is TGCGCCAGCAGCGAACAGGGGCGATCCGGGGAGCTGTTTTTT.

J is TRBJ1-1 and V is TRBV3-1 (or the pseudogene TRBV3-2); D might be TRBD1 (5 bases). The germline V gene encodes CDR1 LGHDT and CDR2 YNNKEL (reference sequence). Trimming shortened V by 5 bases and J by 1 base, and 8 bases separated the two germline ends. The CDR3 length is 13 residues. CDR3 sequence: CASSATENTEAFF. CDR3 nucleotides: TGTGCCAGCAGCGCGACAGAGAACACTGAAGCTTTCTTT.

The chain joins TRBV19 to TRBJ1-1; D is uncertain. Trimming took off 8 bases at V and 3 bases at J, with 16 bases between the two ends. This CDR3 spans 14 amino acids. Germline CDR1 reads LNHDA; CDR2 reads SQIVND (reference sequence). Here the CDR3 reads CASDGAGGYTEAFF. CDR3 sequence (DNA): TGTGCCAGTGATGGAGCAGGAGGGTACACTGAAGCTTTCTTT.

The chain is built from TRBV7-3 and TRBJ1-6; no clear D. V lost 0 bases and J lost 7, with 10 bases in between. This CDR3 region has 15 residues. CDR1 is SGHTA and CDR2 is FQGTGA in the germline V gene. DNA of the CDR3: TGTGCCAGCAGCTTAACTAGGGTTGAAAATTCACCCCTCCACTTT. This translates into CASSLTRVENSPLHF. The whole variable domain, filled in from reference TRBV7-3 and TRBJ1-6, reads GAGVSQTPSNKVTEKGKYVELRCDPISGHTALYWYRQSLGQGPEFLIYFQGTGAADDSGLPNDRFFAVRPEGSVSTLKIQRTERGDSAVYLCASSLTRVENSPLHFGNGTRLTVT.

CDR3 sequence reads: CASSPYAQETQYF. Written as DNA, the CDR3 is TGTGCCAGCTCACCATACGCGCAAGAGACCCAGTACTTC. The rearrangement links TRBV18 to TRBJ2-5; D call uncertain. The CDR3 contains 13 residues. Germline V gene data show CDR1 as KGHSH and CDR2 as LQKENI. V was shortened by 2 bases and J by 2 bases, with 6 bases between the two germline ends.

The chain links TRBV7-3 to TRBJ2-1; either TRBD1 or TRBD2 may supply D (6 bases each). The CDR3 is 15 residues long. The germline V and J ends were trimmed by 5 bases and 1 base, with 12 bases remaining between them. CDR1 and CDR2 from the germline V gene are SGHTA and FQGTGA. The CDR3 here is CASSIKGGSYNEQFF. As DNA, the CDR3 is TGTGCCAGCAGCATCAAAGGGGGGTCCTACAATGAGCAGTTCTTC.

This chain connects TRBV7-9 to TRBJ1-2, with D hard to call. This CDR3 comprises 14 residues. Germline CDR1 reads SEHNR; CDR2 reads FQNEAQ (reference sequence). Trimming cost V 4 bases and J 8 bases, with 17 bases left between them. CDR3: CASSSQGPPGGYTF. The CDR3 bases are TGTGCCAGCAGCTCCCAAGGGCCGCCAGGCGGCTACACCTTC.

J is TRBJ2-1 and V is TRBV29-1, with 8 bases matching TRBD2. Germline V CDR1 and CDR2: SQVTM, ANQGSEA. This CDR3 contains 14 residues. V lost 8 bases, J lost 4 bases, and 10 bases stayed unmatched. This CDR3 is CSTYGLAGYNEQFF. CDR3 DNA sequence: TGCAGCACCTATGGCCTAGCGGGTTACAATGAGCAGTTCTTC.

V gene TRBV19 combines with J gene TRBJ2-3; 8 positions match TRBD1. The CDR3 spans 14 residues. V shed 11 bases and J 6 bases; nucleotides not matched to a gene: 13. The germline gives CDR1 LNHDA, CDR2 SQIVND (reference sequence). CDR3 bases: TGTGCCGCCTCTATGACAGGGGTGGGGGATACGCAGTATTTT. This encodes CAASMTGVGDTQYF.

This chain connects TRBV29-1 to TRBJ1-5, with no clear D. Germline V gene data show CDR1 as SQVTM and CDR2 as ANQGSEA. The CDR3 has 13 amino acids. V gave up 4 bases and J gave up 6 bases, with 13 bases separating them. CDR3 sequence (DNA): TGCAGCGTTGCCGCAGCGAGGAGTCAGCCCCAGCATTTT. This gives the protein CSVAAARSQPQHF.

The rearrangement uses TRBV18 and TRBJ2-7; a weak D match, TRBD2 (6 bases). The CDR3 is made up of 13 amino acids. CDR1 is KGHSH, CDR2 LQKENI, per germline. V lost 6 bases and J 7 bases, leaving 16 bases between the germline ends. CDR3 DNA: TGTGCCAGCTCTCCGGGCCCTGGGGGGGAGCAGTACTTC. As protein: CASSPGPGGEQYF. Together with reference TRBV18 and TRBJ2-7, the CDR3 gives the full variable domain: NAGVMQNPRHLVRRRGQEARLRCSPMKGHSHVYWYRQLPEEGLKFMVYLQKENIIDESGMPKERFSAEFPKEGPSILRIQQVVRGDSAAYFCASSPGPGGEQYFGPGTRLTVT.

V gene TRBV12-5 combines with J gene TRBJ1-4, with D tentatively TRBD1 (6 bases). Germline CDR1 reads LGHNT; CDR2 reads FRNRAP. Trimming removed 5 bases at V and 0 bases at J, with 16 bases between. CDR3 size: 17 residues. The chain's CDR3 is CASGAAGGVATNEKLFF. CDR3 nucleotides: TGTGCTAGTGGTGCCGCGGGGGGCGTCGCAACTAATGAAAAACTGTTTTTT. The variable domain in full, with the rest retrieved from reference TRBV12-5 and TRBJ1-4, is DARVTQTPRHKVTEMGQEVTMRCQPILGHNTVFWYRQTMMQGLELLAYFRNRAPLDDSGMPKDRFSAEMPDATLATLKIQPSEPRDSAVYFCASGAAGGVATNEKLFFGSGTQLSVL.

This chain uses TRBV5-6 with TRBJ1-1; TRBD1 matches at 11 bases. This CDR3 is 15 amino acids long. Germline CDR1 SGHDT, CDR2 YYEEEE. V shed 4 bases, J shed 4 bases, and the junction held 6 bases outside the gene matches. CDR3 nucleotide sequence: TGTGCCAGCAGCCCAAGGACAGGGGGCCTCACTGAAGCTTTCTTT. Its protein is CASSPRTGGLTEAFF.